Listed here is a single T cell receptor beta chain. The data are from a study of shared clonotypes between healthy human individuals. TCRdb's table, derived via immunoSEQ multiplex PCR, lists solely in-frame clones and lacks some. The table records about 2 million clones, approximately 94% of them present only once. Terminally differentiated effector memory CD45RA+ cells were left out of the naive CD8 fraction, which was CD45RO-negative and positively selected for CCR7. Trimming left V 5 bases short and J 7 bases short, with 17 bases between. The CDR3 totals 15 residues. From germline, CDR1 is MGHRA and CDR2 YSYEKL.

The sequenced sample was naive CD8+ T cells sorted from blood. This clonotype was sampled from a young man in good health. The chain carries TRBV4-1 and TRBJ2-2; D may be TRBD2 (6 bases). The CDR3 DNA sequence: TGCGCCAGCAGCGACCAGAGGCAAGCGGGCGGGGAGCTGTTTTTT. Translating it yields CASSDQRQAGGELFF.